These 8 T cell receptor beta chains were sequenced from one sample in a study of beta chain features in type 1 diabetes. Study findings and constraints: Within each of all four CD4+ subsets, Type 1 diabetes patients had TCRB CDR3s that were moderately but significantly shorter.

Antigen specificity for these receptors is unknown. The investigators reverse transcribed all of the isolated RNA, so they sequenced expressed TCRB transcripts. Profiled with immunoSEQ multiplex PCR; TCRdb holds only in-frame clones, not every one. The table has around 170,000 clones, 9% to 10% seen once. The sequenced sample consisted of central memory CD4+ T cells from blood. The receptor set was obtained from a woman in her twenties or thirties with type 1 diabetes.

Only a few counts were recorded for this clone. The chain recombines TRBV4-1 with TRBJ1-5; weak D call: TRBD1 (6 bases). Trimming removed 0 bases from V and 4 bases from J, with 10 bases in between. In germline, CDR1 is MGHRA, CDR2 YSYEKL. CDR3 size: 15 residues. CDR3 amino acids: CASSQDHRENQPQHF. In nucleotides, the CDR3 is TGCGCCAGCAGCCAAGACCACAGGGAAAATCAGCCCCAGCATTTT.

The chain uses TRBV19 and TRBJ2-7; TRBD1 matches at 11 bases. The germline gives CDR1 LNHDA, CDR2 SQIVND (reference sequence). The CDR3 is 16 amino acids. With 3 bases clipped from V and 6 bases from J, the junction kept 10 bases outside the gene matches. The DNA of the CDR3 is TGTGCCAGTAGTATGGGAGCGGGACAGGGGGGAATCGAGCAGTACTTC. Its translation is CASSMGAGQGGIEQYF.

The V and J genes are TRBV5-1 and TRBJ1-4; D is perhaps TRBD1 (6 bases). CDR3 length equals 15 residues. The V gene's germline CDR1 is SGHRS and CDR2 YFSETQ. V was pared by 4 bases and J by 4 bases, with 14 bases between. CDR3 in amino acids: CASSPRQADNEKLFF. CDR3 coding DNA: TGCGCCAGCAGCCCACGACAGGCGGATAATGAAAAACTGTTTTTT.

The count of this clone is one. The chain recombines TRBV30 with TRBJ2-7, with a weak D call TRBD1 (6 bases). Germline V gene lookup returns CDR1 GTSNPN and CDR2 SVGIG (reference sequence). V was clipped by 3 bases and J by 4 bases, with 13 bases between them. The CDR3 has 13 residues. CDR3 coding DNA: TGTGCCTGGAGCCAGGGGATGAGGTACGAGCAGTACTTC. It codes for CAWSQGMRYEQYF.

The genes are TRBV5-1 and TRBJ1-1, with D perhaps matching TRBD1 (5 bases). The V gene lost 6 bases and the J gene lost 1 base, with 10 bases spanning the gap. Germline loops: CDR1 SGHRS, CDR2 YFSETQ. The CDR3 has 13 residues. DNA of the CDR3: TGCGCCAGCACAGACAGAGCGAACACTGAAGCTTTCTTT. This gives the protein CASTDRANTEAFF. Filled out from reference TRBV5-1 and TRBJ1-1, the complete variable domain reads KAGVTQTPRYLIKTRGQQVTLSCSPISGHRSVSWYQQTPGQGLQFLFEYFSETQRNKGNFPGRFSGRQFSNSRSEMNVSTLELGDSALYLCASTDRANTEAFFGQGTRLTVV.

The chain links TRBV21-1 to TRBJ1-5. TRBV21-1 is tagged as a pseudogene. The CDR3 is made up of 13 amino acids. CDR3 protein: CASSKVGNQPQHF. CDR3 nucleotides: TGTGCCAGCAGCAAGGTAGGCAATCAGCCCCAGCATTTT.

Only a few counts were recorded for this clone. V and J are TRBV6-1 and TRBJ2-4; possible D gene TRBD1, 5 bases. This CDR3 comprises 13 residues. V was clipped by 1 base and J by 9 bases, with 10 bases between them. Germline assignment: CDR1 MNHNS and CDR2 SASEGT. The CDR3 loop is CASSEVVGAIQYF. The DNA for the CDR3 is TGTGCCAGCAGTGAAGTCGTAGGGGCCATTCAGTACTTC.

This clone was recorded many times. The CDR3: CAISTSGGAYEQYF. CDR3 nucleotide sequence: TGTGCCATCAGTACTAGCGGGGGGGCCTACGAGCAGTACTTC. The gene calls are TRBV10-3 and TRBJ2-7, with TRBD2 matching 13 bases. V shed 5 bases, J shed 2 bases, and the junction held 0 bases outside the gene matches. Germline V lookup: CDR1 ENHRY, CDR2 SYGVKD. The CDR3 sequence is 14 residues long.